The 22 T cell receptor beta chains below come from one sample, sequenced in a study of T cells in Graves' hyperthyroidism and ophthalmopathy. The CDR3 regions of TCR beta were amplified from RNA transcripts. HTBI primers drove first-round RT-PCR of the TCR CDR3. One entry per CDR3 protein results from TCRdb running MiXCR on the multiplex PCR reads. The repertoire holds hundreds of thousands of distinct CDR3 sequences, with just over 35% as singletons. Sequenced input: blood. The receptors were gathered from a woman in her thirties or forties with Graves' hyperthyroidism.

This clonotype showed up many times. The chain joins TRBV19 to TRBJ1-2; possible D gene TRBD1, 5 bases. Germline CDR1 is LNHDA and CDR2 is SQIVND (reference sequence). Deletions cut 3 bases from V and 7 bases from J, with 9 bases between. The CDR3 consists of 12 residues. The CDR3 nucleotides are TGTGCCAGTAGTATCAGGGACCGTGGCTACACCTTC. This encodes CASSIRDRGYTF.

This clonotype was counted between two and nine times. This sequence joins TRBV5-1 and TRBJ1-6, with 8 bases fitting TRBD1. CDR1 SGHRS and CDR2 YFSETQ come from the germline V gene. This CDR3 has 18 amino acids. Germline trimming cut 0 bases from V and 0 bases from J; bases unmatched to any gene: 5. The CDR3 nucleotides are TGCGCCAGCAGCTTGGTGGGGACAGGTAGCTCCTATAATTCACCCCTCCACTTT. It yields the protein CASSLVGTGSSYNSPLHF.

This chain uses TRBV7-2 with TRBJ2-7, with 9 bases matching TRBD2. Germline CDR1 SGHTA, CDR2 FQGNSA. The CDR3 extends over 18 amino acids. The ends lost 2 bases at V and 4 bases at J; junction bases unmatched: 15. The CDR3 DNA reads TGTGCCAGCAGCTTACCGACTAGCGGAGAGAGCCCGTGGTACGAGCAGTACTTC. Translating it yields CASSLPTSGESPWYEQYF.

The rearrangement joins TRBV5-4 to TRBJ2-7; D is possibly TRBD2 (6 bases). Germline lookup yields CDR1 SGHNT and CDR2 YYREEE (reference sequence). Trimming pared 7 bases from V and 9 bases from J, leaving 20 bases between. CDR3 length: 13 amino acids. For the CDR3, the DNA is TGTGCCAGCGGCTCGGGGGAGGCACCCGTGCAGTACTTC. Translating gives CASGSGEAPVQYF.

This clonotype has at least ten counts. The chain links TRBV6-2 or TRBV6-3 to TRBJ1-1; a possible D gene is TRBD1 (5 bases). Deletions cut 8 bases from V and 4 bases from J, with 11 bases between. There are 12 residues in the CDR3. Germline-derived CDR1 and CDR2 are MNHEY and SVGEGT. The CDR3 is CASGGMATEAFF. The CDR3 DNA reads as TGTGCCAGCGGGGGGATGGCCACTGAAGCTTTCTTT.

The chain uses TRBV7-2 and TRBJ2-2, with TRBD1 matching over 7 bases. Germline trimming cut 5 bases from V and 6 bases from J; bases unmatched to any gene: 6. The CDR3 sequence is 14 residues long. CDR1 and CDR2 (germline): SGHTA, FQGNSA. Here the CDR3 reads CASSARQGPGELFF. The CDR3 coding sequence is TGTGCCAGCAGCGCCCGACAGGGCCCCGGGGAGCTGTTTTTT.

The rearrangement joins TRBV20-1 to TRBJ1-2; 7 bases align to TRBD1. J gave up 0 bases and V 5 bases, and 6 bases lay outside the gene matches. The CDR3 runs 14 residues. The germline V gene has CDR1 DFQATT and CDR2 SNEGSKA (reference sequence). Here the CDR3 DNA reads TGCAGTGCTGGGAGGGACAGTACTAACTATGGCTACACCTTC. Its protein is CSAGRDSTNYGYTF.

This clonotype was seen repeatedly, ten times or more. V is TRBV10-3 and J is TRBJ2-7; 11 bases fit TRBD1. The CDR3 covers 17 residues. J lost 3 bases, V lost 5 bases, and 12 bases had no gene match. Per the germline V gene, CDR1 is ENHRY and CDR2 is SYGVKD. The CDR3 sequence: CAISPGTGGSWGYEQYF. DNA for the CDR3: TGTGCCATCAGTCCCGGGACAGGGGGGAGTTGGGGCTACGAGCAGTACTTC.

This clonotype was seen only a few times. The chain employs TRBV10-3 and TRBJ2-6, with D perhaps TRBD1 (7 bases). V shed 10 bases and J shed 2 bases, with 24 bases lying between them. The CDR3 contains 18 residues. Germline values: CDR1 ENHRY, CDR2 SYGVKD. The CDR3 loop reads CASGLGGQRWTGANVLTF. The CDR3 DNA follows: TGTGCCAGCGGCCTCGGGGGACAGAGATGGACTGGGGCCAACGTCCTGACTTTC.

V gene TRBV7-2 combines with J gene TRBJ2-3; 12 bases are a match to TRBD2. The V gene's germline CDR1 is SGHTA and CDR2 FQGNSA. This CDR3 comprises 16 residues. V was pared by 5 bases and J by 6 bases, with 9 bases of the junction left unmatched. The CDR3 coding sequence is TGTGCCAGCAGCAAATGGACTAGCGGGGTCGGGGATACGCAGTATTTT. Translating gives CASSKWTSGVGDTQYF.

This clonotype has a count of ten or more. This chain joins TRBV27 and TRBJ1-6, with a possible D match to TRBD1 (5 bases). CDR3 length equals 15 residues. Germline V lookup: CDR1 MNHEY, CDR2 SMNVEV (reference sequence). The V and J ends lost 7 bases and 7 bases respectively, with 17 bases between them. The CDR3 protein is CASMELRGVNSPLHF. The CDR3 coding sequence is TGTGCCAGCATGGAACTGCGGGGCGTCAATTCACCCCTCCACTTT.

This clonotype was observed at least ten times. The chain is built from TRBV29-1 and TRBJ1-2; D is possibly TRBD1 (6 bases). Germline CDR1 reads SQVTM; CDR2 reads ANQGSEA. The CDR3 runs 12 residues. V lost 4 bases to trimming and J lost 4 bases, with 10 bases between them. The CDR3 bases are TGCAGCGTTGTTGTGGGGGCCTATGGCTACACCTTC. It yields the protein CSVVVGAYGYTF.

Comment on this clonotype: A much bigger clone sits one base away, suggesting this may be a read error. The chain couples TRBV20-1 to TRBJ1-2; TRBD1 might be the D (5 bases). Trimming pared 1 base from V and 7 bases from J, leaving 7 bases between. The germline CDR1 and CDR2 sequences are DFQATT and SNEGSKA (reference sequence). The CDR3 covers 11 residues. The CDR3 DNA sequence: TGCAGTGCTAGAGGGGGCCCTGGCTACACCTTC. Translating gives CSARGGPGYTF.

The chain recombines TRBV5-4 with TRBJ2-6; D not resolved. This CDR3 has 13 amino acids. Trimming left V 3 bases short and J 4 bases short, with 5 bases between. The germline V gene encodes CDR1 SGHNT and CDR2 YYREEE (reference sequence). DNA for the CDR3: TGTGCCAGCAGCTCGGAAGGGGCCAACGTCCTGACTTTC. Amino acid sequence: CASSSEGANVLTF.

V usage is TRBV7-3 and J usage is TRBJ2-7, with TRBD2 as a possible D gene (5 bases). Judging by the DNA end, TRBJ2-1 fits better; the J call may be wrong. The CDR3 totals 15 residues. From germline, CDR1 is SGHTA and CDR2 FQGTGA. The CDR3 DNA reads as TGTGCCAGCAGCTTTGCCAGCGGACCCTACAATGAGCAGTTCTTC. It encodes CASSFASGPYNEQFF.

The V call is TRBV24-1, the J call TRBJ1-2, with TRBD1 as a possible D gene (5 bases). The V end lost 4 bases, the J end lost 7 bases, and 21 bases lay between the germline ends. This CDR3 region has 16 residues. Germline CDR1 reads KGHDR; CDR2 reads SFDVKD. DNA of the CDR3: TGTGCCACCAGTGACGCCGGGACGAGGGGCTACGGTGGCTACACCTTC. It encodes CATSDAGTRGYGGYTF.

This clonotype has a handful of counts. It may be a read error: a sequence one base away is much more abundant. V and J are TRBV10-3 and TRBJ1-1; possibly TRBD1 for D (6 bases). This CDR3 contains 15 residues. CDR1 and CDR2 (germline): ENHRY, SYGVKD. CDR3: CAVSDLQGGNTEAFF. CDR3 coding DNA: TGTGCCGTCAGTGACCTACAGGGAGGGAACACTGAAGCTTTCTTT.

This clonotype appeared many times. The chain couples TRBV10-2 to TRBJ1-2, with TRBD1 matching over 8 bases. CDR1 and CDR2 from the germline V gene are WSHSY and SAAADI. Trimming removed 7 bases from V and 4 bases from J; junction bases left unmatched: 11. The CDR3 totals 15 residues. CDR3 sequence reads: CASTTGAQGAYGYTF. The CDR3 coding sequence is TGCGCCAGCACCACGGGGGCTCAGGGGGCCTATGGCTACACCTTC.

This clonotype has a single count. Here the CDR3 reads CASATLTRAALEEKLFF. The DNA for the CDR3 is TGTGCCAGCGCTACCTTGACCCGGGCAGCACTCGAGGAAAAACTGTTTTTT. The genes are TRBV27 and TRBJ1-4; D not certain. The CDR3 length is 17 residues. Trimming left V 8 bases short and J 8 bases short, with 27 bases between. CDR1 and CDR2 (germline): MNHEY, SMNVEV (reference sequence). Together with reference TRBV27 and TRBJ1-4, the CDR3 gives the full variable domain: EAQVTQNPRYLITVTGKKLTVTCSQNMNHEYMSWYRQDPGLGLRQIYYSMNVEVTDKGDVPEGYKVSRKEKRNFPLILESPSPNQTSLYFCASATLTRAALEEKLFFGSGTQLSVL.

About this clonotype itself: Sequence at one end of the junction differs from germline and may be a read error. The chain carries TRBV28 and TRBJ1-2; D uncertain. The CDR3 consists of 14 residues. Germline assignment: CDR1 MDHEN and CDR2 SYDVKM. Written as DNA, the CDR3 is TGTGCCAGCAGTTTAATTGAACCTAATTATGGCTACACCTTC. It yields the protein CASSLIEPNYGYTF.

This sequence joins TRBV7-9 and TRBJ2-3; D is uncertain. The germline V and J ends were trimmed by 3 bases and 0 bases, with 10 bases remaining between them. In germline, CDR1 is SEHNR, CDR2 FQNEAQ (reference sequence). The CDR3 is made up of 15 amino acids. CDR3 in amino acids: CASSFTGPSTDTQYF. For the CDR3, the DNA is TGTGCCAGCAGCTTTACGGGCCCCAGCACAGATACGCAGTATTTT.

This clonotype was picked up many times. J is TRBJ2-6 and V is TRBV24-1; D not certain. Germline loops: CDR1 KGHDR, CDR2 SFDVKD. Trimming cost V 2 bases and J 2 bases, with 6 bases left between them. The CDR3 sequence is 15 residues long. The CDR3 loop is CATSDWSTGANVLTF. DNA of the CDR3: TGTGCCACCAGTGATTGGAGTACTGGGGCCAACGTCCTGACTTTC.